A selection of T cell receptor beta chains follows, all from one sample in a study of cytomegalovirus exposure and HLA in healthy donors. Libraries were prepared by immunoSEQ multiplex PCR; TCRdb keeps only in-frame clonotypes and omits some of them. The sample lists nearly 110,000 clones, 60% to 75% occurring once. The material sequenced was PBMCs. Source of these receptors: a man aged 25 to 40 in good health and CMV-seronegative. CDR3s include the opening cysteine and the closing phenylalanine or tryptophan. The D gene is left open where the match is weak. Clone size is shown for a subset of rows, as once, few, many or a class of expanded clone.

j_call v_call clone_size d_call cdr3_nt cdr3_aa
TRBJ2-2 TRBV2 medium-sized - TGTGCCAGCAGTGCTCTTGTGACCGGGGAGCTGTTTTTT CASSALVTGELFF
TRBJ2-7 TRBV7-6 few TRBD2 TGTGCCAGCAGCTCACAGCCCCAGCGGGAGCTGCGGGCCTACGAGCAGTACTTC CASSSQPQRELRAYEQYF
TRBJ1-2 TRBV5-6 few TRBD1 TGTGCCAGCAGCGCCGACAGGGCCGGGTATGGCTACACCTTC CASSADRAGYGYTF
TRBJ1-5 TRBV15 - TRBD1 TGTGCCACCAGCAGAATACAGGGGGATCGTCAGCCCCAGCATTTT CATSRIQGDRQPQHF
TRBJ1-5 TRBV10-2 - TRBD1 TGCGCCAGCAGTGATACGCGCGGGACAGGGTTGGATCAGCCCCAGCATTTT CASSDTRGTGLDQPQHF
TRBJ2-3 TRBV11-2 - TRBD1 TGTGCCAGCAGGGGCACAGGGGCCTTCACAGATACGCAGTATTTT CASRGTGAFTDTQYF
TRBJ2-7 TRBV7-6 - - TGTGCCAGCAGCTTAGGGGGTACAGGACCCTACGAGCAGTACTTC CASSLGGTGPYEQYF
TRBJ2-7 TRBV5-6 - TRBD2 TGTGCCAGCAGCGGCTACCCGGGAGGGTACTACGAGCAGTACTTC CASSGYPGGYYEQYF
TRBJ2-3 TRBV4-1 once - TGCGCCAGCAGCCAAGGCGCGGTATGGTCGGCAGATACGCAGTATTTT CASSQGAVWSADTQYF
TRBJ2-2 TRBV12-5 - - TGTGCTAGTGCCCGGGGGATGGGGGAGCTGTTTTTT CASARGMGELFF
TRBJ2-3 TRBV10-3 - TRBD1 TGTGCCATCACCGGACAGGCCACAGATACGCAGTATTTT CAITGQATDTQYF
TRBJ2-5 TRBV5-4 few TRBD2 TGTGCCAGCAGTTCTAGCGGGAGTGGAGAGACCCAGTACTTC CASSSSGSGETQYF
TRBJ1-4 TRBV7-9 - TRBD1 TGTGCCAGCAGCATAAAGGGACAGGACAATGAAAAACTGTTTTTT CASSIKGQDNEKLFF
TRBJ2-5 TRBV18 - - TGTGCCAGCTCACCAAGACTATCTGGAGAGACCCAGTACTTC CASSPRLSGETQYF
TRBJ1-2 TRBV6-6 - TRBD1 TGTGCCAGCAGAACTCCGGGACAGGGTTTACGGGATGGCTACACCTTC CASRTPGQGLRDGYTF
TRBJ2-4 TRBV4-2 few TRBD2 TGTGCCAGCAGCCAAGAGACTAGCGGAACCAAAAACATTCAGTACTTC CASSQETSGTKNIQYF
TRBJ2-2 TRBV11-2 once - TGTGCCAGCAGCCTTGACAGGAACACCGGGGAGCTGTTTTTT CASSLDRNTGELFF
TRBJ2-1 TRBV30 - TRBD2 TGTGCCTGGACATTCGGGGGGGGCCTCAATGAGCAGTTCTTC CAWTFGGGLNEQFF
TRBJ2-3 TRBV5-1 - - TGCGCCAGCAGTATCGAGCGGAGCACAGATACGCAGTATTTT CASSIERSTDTQYF
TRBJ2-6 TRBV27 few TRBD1 TGTGCCAGCAGTTGGGGGACAGGGGGAGCTGGGGCCAACGTCCTGACTTTC CASSWGTGGAGANVLTF
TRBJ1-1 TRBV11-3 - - TGTGCCAGCAGCTTAGGCAGAACTGAAGCTTTCTTT CASSLGRTEAFF
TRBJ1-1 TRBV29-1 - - TGCAGCGTTGCGCGGGTTCCCATGAACACTGAAGCTTTCTTT CSVARVPMNTEAFF
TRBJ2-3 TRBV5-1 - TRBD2 TGCGCCAGCAGCCCGGGACTAGCGGGGAACTGGCGGGGCTCAGATACGCAGTATTTT CASSPGLAGNWRGSDTQYF
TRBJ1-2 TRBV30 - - TGTGCCTGGAGTGTGAACTTCCGAAACTATGGCTACACCTTC CAWSVNFRNYGYTF
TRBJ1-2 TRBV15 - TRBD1 TGTGCCACCAGCAGAGATCCCGGGACAGGGCTATACTATGGCTACACCTTC CATSRDPGTGLYYGYTF
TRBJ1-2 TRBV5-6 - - TGTGCCAGCAGCTTGGGGACAGTTCCTATCTATGGCTACACCTTC CASSLGTVPIYGYTF
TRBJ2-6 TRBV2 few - TGTGCCAGCAGTCCTGAGTCTGGGGCCAACGTCCTGACTTTC CASSPESGANVLTF
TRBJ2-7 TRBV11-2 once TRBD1 TGTGCCAGCAGCTCCTACCGGGACAGGGGTAACTACGAGCAGTACTTC CASSSYRDRGNYEQYF
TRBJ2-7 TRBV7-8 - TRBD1 TGTGCCAGCAGCTTCGGGACAGGAAAATCCTACGAGCAGTACTTC CASSFGTGKSYEQYF
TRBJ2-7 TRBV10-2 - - TGCGCCAGCAGTCCTTCCTACGAGCAGTACTTC CASSPSYEQYF
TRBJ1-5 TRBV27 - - TGTGCCAGCAGTACAAAAGGGACAAATCAGCCCCAGCATTTT CASSTKGTNQPQHF
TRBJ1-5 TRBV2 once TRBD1 TGTGCCAGCAGTGATGGGACAGGGTATGGGGCCCAGCATTTT CASSDGTGYGAQHF
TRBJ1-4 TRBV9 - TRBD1 TGTGCCAGCAGCGCGGTGGGGACAGGGCGCGAAAAACTGTTTTTT CASSAVGTGREKLFF
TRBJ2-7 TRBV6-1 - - TGTGCCAGCAGTGAAGGAGTTTTGGGGAGCTCCTACGAGCAGTACTTC CASSEGVLGSSYEQYF
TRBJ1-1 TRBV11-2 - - TGTGCCAGCAGCCCAGCAATGGGAGGGGGGGGAAACACTGAAGCTTTCTTT CASSPAMGGGGNTEAFF
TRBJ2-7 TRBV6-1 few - TGTGCCAGCCGAGGCGCCGAGCAGTACTTC CASRGAEQYF
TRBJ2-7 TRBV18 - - TGTGCCAGCTCACCACCCGTGACGGGGAACTACGAGCAGTACTTC CASSPPVTGNYEQYF
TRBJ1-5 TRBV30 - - TGTGCCTGGAGTCCGCAGGGCAATCAGCCCCAGCATTTT CAWSPQGNQPQHF
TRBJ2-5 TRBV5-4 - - TGTGCCAGCAGCTTAGCAGGGCTGGAGACCCAGTACTTC CASSLAGLETQYF
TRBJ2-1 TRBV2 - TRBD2 TGTGCCAGCAGTGATGGGCTAGCGGGGGGCTGGTTGGGCAATGAGCAGTTCTTC CASSDGLAGGWLGNEQFF
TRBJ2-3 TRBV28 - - TGTGCCAGCAAACCGGGGGGCATAGATACGCAGTATTTT CASKPGGIDTQYF